The 22 T cell receptor beta chains reported below all come from one sample, sequenced in a study of tissue T cells after allogeneic stem cell transplantation. Time point: mouse harvest day 14 after allogeneic transplant. Tail vein injection delivered 10^7 T-cell-depleted bone marrow cells and 10^6 splenic CD5+ T cells. Sequencing used immunoSEQ multiplex PCR; TCRdb keeps in-frame clones, though not all of them. The sample includes roughly 4,200 clones, about 45% of them seen just once. Sequencing was performed on lymph node tissue. All receptors derive from a female BALB/c mouse given C57BL/6 T cells with graft-versus-host disease after an allogeneic hematopoietic cell transplant.

By proportion, this clone is medium-sized. Any gene name here is a mouse gene name. The CDR3 extends 1 residue past the end of the read, so its final part is completed from the germline J gene. This chain uses TRBV19 with TRBJ2-1; 8 bases align to TRBD2. The CDR3 totals 16 residues. Trimming took 3 bases from V and 0 from J; bases not matched to a gene: 5. Germline V gene lookup returns CDR1 FNHDT and CDR2 SITEND (reference sequence). The CDR3: CASSKDWGNNYAEQFF. Incomplete CDR3 DNA: TGTGCCAGCAGTAAAGACTGGGGAAATAACTATGCTGAGCAGTTC.

On this clone: Genes here carry mouse names. The CDR3 is cut off 1 residue early in the read; its end comes from the germline J gene. The chain carries TRBV26 and TRBJ1-3; TRBD1 matches 10 bases. The CDR3 has 14 residues. Trimming cost V 6 bases and J 5 bases; bases outside gene matches: 4. Looked up from germline, CDR1 is KGHPV and CDR2 is FQNQEV (reference sequence). The CDR3 sequence: CASSRDRGRNTLYF. Partial CDR3 DNA: TGTGCCAGCAGCCGGGACAGGGGTAGAAATACGCTCTAT.

Of note for this clone: The genes and germline here are from mouse. The CDR3 extends 1 residue past the end of the read, so its final part is completed from the germline J gene. The chain has TRBV12-1 and TRBJ2-7; D may be TRBD1 or TRBD2 (5 bases each). CDR1 is SGHSN, CDR2 HYEKVE, per germline. The CDR3 covers 12 residues. Trimming pared 0 bases from V and 6 bases from J, leaving 8 bases between. The part of the CDR3 DNA that was read is TGTGCCAGCTCTCTCGTCGGGGGTGAACAGTAC. It yields the protein CASSLVGGEQY. The whole CDR3 protein reads CASSLVGGEQYF.

Judged by abundance, this clone is medium-sized (0.01 to 0.1%). Gene labels here are mouse ones. The read stops 1 residue short of the end of the CDR3; the missing end is completed from the germline J gene. V is TRBV13-3 and J is TRBJ2-7; TRBD2 matches at 12 bases. This CDR3 is 14 amino acids long. Trimming at V came to 3 bases and at J to 7 bases, leaving 5 bases not matched to a gene. CDR1 and CDR2 (germline): NNHDY, SYVADS. The covered CDR3 bases are TGTGCCAGCAGTGGGGACTGGGGGGCGAGGGAACAGTAC. Translating it yields CASSGDWGAREQY. The full CDR3 is CASSGDWGAREQYF.

With respect to this clone: Germline and genes: mouse. The read ends 1 residue shy of where the CDR3 ends; the end is completed using the germline J gene. The J gene is TRBJ1-1, the V gene TRBV3; 10 bases line up with TRBD1. Per germline, CDR1 SNHLY and CDR2 FYNGKV (reference sequence). The trim removed 5 bases at V and 2 bases at J, leaving 2 bases unmatched. The CDR3 loop spans 14 amino acids. CDR3 bases read: TGTGCCAGCAGCCTGACAGGGGGCAACACAGAAGTCTTC. It specifies CASSLTGGNTEVF. The whole CDR3 sequence is CASSLTGGNTEVFF.

With regard to this clone: Gene names are the mouse ones. The CDR3 DNA, read in part, is TGTGCCAGCAGCTTCTGGGTCTCCTATGAACAGTAC. Its protein is CASSFWVSYEQY. The entire CDR3 protein reads CASSFWVSYEQYF. This sequence joins TRBV3 and TRBJ2-7; D possibly corresponds to TRBD2 (5 bases). The CDR3 end falls 1 residue outside the read, so it is completed with the germline J gene. This CDR3 has 13 amino acids. The germline V and J ends were trimmed by 3 bases and 0 bases, with 6 bases remaining between them. Germline assignment: CDR1 SNHLY and CDR2 FYNGKV (reference sequence).

This clone was seen a few times. Gene and germline names: mouse. The read ends 1 residue before the CDR3 terminus; that terminus is restored from the germline J gene. The V gene is TRBV29, the J gene TRBJ1-1, with 10 positions matching TRBD1. The CDR3 is 14 residues long. The germline V gene has CDR1 MSHET and CDR2 SYDVDS. The trim removed 2 bases at V and 3 bases at J, leaving 0 bases unmatched. The CDR3 DNA, read in part, is TGTGCTAGCAGTTTAGGGACAGGGGACACAGAAGTCTTC. Protein product: CASSLGTGDTEVF. The full CDR3 protein is CASSLGTGDTEVFF.

Remarks on this clone: Gene names follow the mouse nomenclature. The read halts 1 residue ahead of the CDR3 end, with the missing end drawn from the germline J gene. V usage is TRBV1 and J usage is TRBJ1-1; TRBD1 matches at 9 bases. CDR3 length: 14 residues. Per the germline V gene, CDR1 is NSQYPW and CDR2 is LRSPGD (reference sequence). Unmatched junction bases numbered 3, after V lost 3 bases and J lost 4 bases. This CDR3 is CTCSAGTGTTEVFF. The sequenced CDR3 bases are TGCACCTGCAGTGCCGGGACAGGGACCACAGAAGTCTTC.

This clone is medium-sized in the sample. Genes and germline are mouse. The sequence runs out 1 residue before the end of the CDR3; the remainder is reconstructed from the germline J gene. This chain joins TRBV12-1 and TRBJ1-2; 7 nucleotides align to TRBD1. Germline V gives CDR1 SGHSN, CDR2 HYEKVE. Trimming at V came to 1 base and at J to 0 bases, leaving 1 base not matched to a gene. There are 14 residues in the CDR3. CDR3 region: CASSLDRANSDYTF. CDR3 DNA, as far as it was read: TGTGCCAGCTCTCTAGACAGGGCAAACTCCGACTACACC.

This clone was detected only a few times. Gene and germline names: mouse. Partial CDR3 DNA: TGTGCCAGCAGCTTGAGGGAGGGAAGATTATTT. It specifies CASSLREGRLF. The entire CDR3 is CASSLREGRLFF. The V and J genes are TRBV3 and TRBJ1-4; the D is unclear. The sequenced fragment ends 1 residue before the CDR3 boundary, so the rest is inferred from the germline J gene. Germline V lookup: CDR1 SNHLY, CDR2 FYNGKV (reference sequence). Trimming cost V 3 bases and J 10 bases, with 9 bases left between them. This CDR3 spans 12 amino acids.

In regard to this clone: Genes here carry mouse names. Read sequence stops 1 residue before the CDR3 end, and the germline J gene provides the missing end. The chain carries TRBV1 and TRBJ2-2; D not resolved. This CDR3 spans 13 amino acids. CDR1 and CDR2 from the germline V gene are NSQYPW and LRSPGD (reference sequence). Trimming shortened V by 3 bases and J by 4 bases, and 6 bases separated the two germline ends. The DNA read from the CDR3 is TGCACCTGCAGTGCCCCGGGCACCGGGCAGCTCTAC. Translating gives CTCSAPGTGQLY. The whole CDR3 sequence reads CTCSAPGTGQLYF.

Sample share makes this clone medium-sized. Mouse gene names apply. The read finishes 1 residue shy of the CDR3 end, and the germline J gene is used to complete it. V and J are TRBV3 and TRBJ2-4, with 8 bases that match TRBD2. V gave up 2 bases and J gave up 0 bases; unmatched junction bases: 4. The CDR3 has 16 residues. Germline V lookup: CDR1 SNHLY, CDR2 FYNGKV (reference sequence). The CDR3 bases that were read are TGTGCCAGCAGCTTAAGGCTGGGGGGTAGTCAAAACACCTTGTAC. Translating gives CASSLRLGGSQNTLY. The entire CDR3 sequence reads CASSLRLGGSQNTLYF.

Concerning this clone: A junction end diverges from the germline sequence, so it may reflect a read error. Mouse germline and gene names are used. Coverage ceases 1 residue before the CDR3 finishes, and the germline J gene fills in the end. The rearrangement uses TRBV2 and TRBJ2-1; 8 bases fit TRBD1. The CDR3 is 15 amino acids. Germline CDR1 and CDR2: LGHNA and YSYQKL. The CDR3 loop is CATRQAGQGYAEQFF. CDR3 DNA, as far as it was read: TGCGCCACCCGCCAAGCAGGACAGGGCTATGCTGAGCAGTTC.

Note on this clone: Mouse gene names and germline throughout. CDR3 DNA (partial): TGCACCTGCAGTGCATCCGGGACAAAAAACACAGAAGTCTTC. Its protein product is CTCSASGTKNTEVF. Given in full, the CDR3 is CTCSASGTKNTEVFF. The rearrangement links TRBV1 to TRBJ1-1; tentatively, D is TRBD1 (6 bases). The CDR3 end falls 1 residue outside the read, so it is completed with the germline J gene. The length of the CDR3 is 15 residues. Germline V CDR1 and CDR2: NSQYPW, LRSPGD (reference sequence). Trimming removed 2 bases at V and 1 base at J, with 11 bases between.

Concerning this clone: Germline and genes here are mouse. Coverage ceases 1 residue before the CDR3 finishes, and the germline J gene fills in the end. The chain links TRBV26 to TRBJ1-2, with no clear D. V was pared by 2 bases and J by 0 bases, with 4 bases between. This CDR3 spans 13 amino acids. Germline lookup yields CDR1 KGHPV and CDR2 FQNQEV (reference sequence). CDR3 sequence: CASSLKTNSDYTF. Partial CDR3 DNA: TGTGCCAGCAGTCTGAAGACAAACTCCGACTACACC.

A note on this clone: Genes here carry mouse names. From the germline J gene comes the end of the CDR3, since the read stops 1 residue before it. The rearrangement uses TRBV3 and TRBJ2-7; D is possibly TRBD1 (6 bases). Germline CDR1 SNHLY, CDR2 FYNGKV (reference sequence). This CDR3 contains 15 residues. Trimming shortened V by 4 bases and J by 3 bases, and 16 bases separated the two germline ends. The sequenced part of the CDR3 DNA is TGTGCCAGCAGCTCCACGCCGGGACAAATCTATGAACAGTAC. Residues: CASSSTPGQIYEQY. In full, the CDR3 reads CASSSTPGQIYEQYF.

Notes on this clone: The gene symbols are mouse symbols. The read halts 1 residue ahead of the CDR3 end, with the missing end drawn from the germline J gene. The J gene is TRBJ1-3, the V gene TRBV26; D is ambiguous. The CDR3 totals 15 residues. Germline CDR1 is KGHPV and CDR2 is FQNQEV (reference sequence). V was cut by 2 bases and J by 0 bases, with 8 bases left in between. CDR3 DNA, as far as it was read: TGTGCCAGCAGTCTGGCGAAGGGTTCTGGAAATACGCTCTAT. Translation: CASSLAKGSGNTLY. The CDR3 in full is CASSLAKGSGNTLYF.

For this clone: Gene names and germline match the mouse. The sequence runs out 1 residue before the end of the CDR3; the remainder is reconstructed from the germline J gene. This chain links TRBV26 with TRBJ2-3, with TRBD2 as a possible D gene (7 bases). The CDR3 is 14 amino acids. CDR1 is KGHPV, CDR2 FQNQEV, per germline (reference sequence). V gave up 3 bases and J gave up 6 bases, with 13 bases separating them. CDR3 bases read: TGTGCCAGCAGTCTTCTGGGGGCCTCGGAAACGCTGTAT. This translates into CASSLLGASETLY. In full, the CDR3 is CASSLLGASETLYF.

Of note for this clone: The gene names here belong to mouse. The missing CDR3 end, 1 residue past where the read stops, is filled in from the germline J gene. V usage is TRBV2 and J usage is TRBJ2-3, with TRBD2 identical over 8 bases. The CDR3 sequence is 16 residues long. Germline CDR1 is LGHNA and CDR2 is YSYQKL. The J segment lost 1 base and the V segment lost 5 bases, leaving 8 bases of the junction unmatched. Incomplete CDR3 DNA: TGTGCCAGCAGCTCTGACTGGGGAGGAGGTGCAGAAACGCTGTAT. Translating it yields CASSSDWGGGAETLY. The complete CDR3 reads CASSSDWGGGAETLYF.

For this clone: Gene names follow the mouse nomenclature. The CDR3 end is not reached by the read, which stops 1 residue before it; the germline J gene fills it in. V is TRBV19 and J is TRBJ1-4; 7 bases fit TRBD1. The V gene end was trimmed by 0 bases and the J gene end by 4 bases; junction bases not matched to a gene: 3. Germline lookup yields CDR1 FNHDT and CDR2 SITEND (reference sequence). This CDR3 contains 15 residues. The CDR3 region is CASSIVAGGNERLFF. Partial CDR3 DNA: TGTGCCAGCAGTATAGTGGCAGGGGGCAACGAAAGATTATTT.

About this clone: Gene names are mouse gene names. The CDR3 end lies 1 residue beyond the end of the read and is filled in from the germline J gene. This sequence joins TRBV2 and TRBJ1-1; the match to TRBD1 covers 9 bases. The CDR3 spans 14 residues. The V gene end was trimmed by 4 bases and the J gene end by 4 bases; junction bases not matched to a gene: 4. Germline-derived CDR1 and CDR2 are LGHNA and YSYQKL. CDR3 sequence: CASSPQGAGTEVFF. The sequenced part of the CDR3 DNA is TGTGCCAGCAGCCCACAGGGGGCCGGCACAGAAGTCTTC.

Worth noting for this clone: All gene names here are mouse names. The read comes to an end 1 residue before the CDR3 does, leaving the germline J gene to fill in the end. The chain combines TRBV26 with TRBJ2-2; the match to TRBD2 covers 12 bases. The germline V gene has CDR1 KGHPV and CDR2 FQNQEV (reference sequence). The junction had 6 bases not matched to a gene; V was cut back by 6 bases and J by 4 bases. The CDR3 is 16 amino acids. Here the CDR3 reads CASSPDWGGPTGQLYF. Partial CDR3 DNA: TGTGCCAGCAGCCCAGACTGGGGGGGCCCCACCGGGCAGCTCTAC.